This TCR beta chain was sequenced in a study of post-analysis software for immune sequencing data. Study-wide background: The disease courses spanned relapsing-remitting, secondary progressive and progressive-relapsing forms of multiple sclerosis.

The length of the CDR3 is 17 residues. Trimming removed 2 bases at V and 8 bases at J, with 25 bases between. CDR1 is SGHRS and CDR2 is YFSETQ in the germline V gene. The TCR beta cDNA libraries carried unique molecular identifiers. There were roughly 0.95 to 11 million T cells, and 510,000 or so cDNA molecules came from them. One entry per CDR3 protein, called by TCRdb with MiXCR from the PCR reads. Altogether hundreds of thousands of distinct CDR3 sequences are present, just under 30% being singletons, with the ten largest covering around 0.56%. Study outcomes and limitations: Compared against controls, patients with multiple sclerosis displayed significantly lower normalized Chao1 diversity. Strong co-clustering by F measure was evident for samples that had been prepared in the same batch. Four or five TRBV segments (TRBV5-6, TRBV5-1 and TRBV20-1 among them) occurred more frequently in patients than in controls.

To note about this clonotype: Its cognate antigen is unknown.

J is TRBJ1-2 and V is TRBV5-1; possible D gene TRBD1, 6 bases. The receptor was isolated from a girl aged 10-17 years with multiple sclerosis. Input material: blood. The CDR3 protein is CASSFTPFTTGFIGYTF. For the CDR3, the DNA is TGCGCCAGCAGCTTTACCCCCTTTACGACAGGTTTCATCGGCTACACCTTC. The full variable domain, rest sourced from reference TRBV5-1 and TRBJ1-2, is KAGVTQTPRYLIKTRGQQVTLSCSPISGHRSVSWYQQTPGQGLQFLFEYFSETQRNKGNFPGRFSGRQFSNSRSEMNVSTLELGDSALYLCASSFTPFTTGFIGYTFGSGTRLTVV.